Following are 14 T cell receptor beta chains from one sample sequenced in a study of beta chain features in type 1 diabetes. Study-wide results and limits: TCRB CDR3 length was moderately but significantly reduced in all four CD4+ subsets of Type 1 diabetes patients.

These receptors lack a known antigen. The isolated RNA, all of it, was reverse transcribed, so expressed TCRB transcripts were what got sequenced. Data came from immunoSEQ multiplex PCR; TCRdb stores just in-frame clones and leaves some out. The table has about 340,000 clones, 9.3% seen once. The specimen sequenced was central memory CD4+ T cells from blood. The receptors come from a man aged 25-45 years with type 1 diabetes.

This clone has a handful of counts. The chain couples TRBV4-3 to TRBJ2-1, with 7 bases aligning to TRBD1. Germline V gene data show CDR1 as LGHNA and CDR2 as YSLEER. This CDR3 region has 16 residues. Trimming at V came to 4 bases and at J to 7 bases, leaving 13 bases not matched to a gene. Here the CDR3 reads CASSRTSTGNGNEQFF. The DNA for the CDR3 is TGCGCCAGCAGCCGAACCTCGACAGGGAATGGTAATGAGCAGTTCTTC.

This clone was recorded a few times. The chain has TRBV7-6 and TRBJ2-2, with 12 bases aligning to TRBD1. Per germline, CDR1 SGHVS and CDR2 FNYEAQ. The CDR3 spans 15 residues. J gave up 4 bases and V 5 bases, and 2 bases lay outside the gene matches. Here the CDR3 reads CASSPGQGATGELFF. The CDR3 DNA reads TGTGCCAGCAGCCCGGGACAGGGGGCCACCGGGGAGCTGTTTTTT.

In its sample, this clone was seen a few times. The V and J genes are TRBV30 and TRBJ1-3; D remains ambiguous. V shed 4 bases and J shed 6 bases, with 16 bases lying between them. CDR3 length: 14 residues. Germline CDR1 reads GTSNPN; CDR2 reads SVGIG (reference sequence). The CDR3 loop is CAWIPEGRQNTIYF. Here the CDR3 DNA reads TGTGCCTGGATTCCGGAGGGCAGGCAAAACACCATATATTTT.

The chain joins TRBV28 to TRBJ1-2, with TRBD1 as a possible D gene (5 bases). Germline V gives CDR1 MDHEN, CDR2 SYDVKM. Trimming pared 2 bases from V and 4 bases from J, leaving 11 bases between. The CDR3 has 14 amino acids. The CDR3 DNA follows: TGTGCCAGCAGTTTACCCGACAGCCCCTATGGCTACACCTTC. Protein product: CASSLPDSPYGYTF.

This clone appeared a single time. This chain links TRBV6-5 with TRBJ2-3; TRBD2 is a possible D gene (6 bases). The V and J ends lost 6 bases and 5 bases respectively, with 12 bases between them. The CDR3 loop spans 13 amino acids. Germline CDR1 reads MNHEY; CDR2 reads SVGAGI. The CDR3 DNA is TGTGCCAGCAGGGGCCTAGCGAGAGATACGCAGTATTTT. This sequence encodes CASRGLARDTQYF.

The chain combines TRBV5-1 with TRBJ2-1; the match to TRBD2 covers 15 bases. J was trimmed by 12 bases and V by 4 bases; bases with no gene match: 8. The CDR3 sequence is 15 residues long. Germline V lookup: CDR1 SGHRS, CDR2 YFSETQ. Here the CDR3 DNA reads TGCGCCAGCAGCCTAGGGACTAGCGGGGGGCAAAGGCAGTTCTTC. It yields the protein CASSLGTSGGQRQFF.

This clone was detected only a few times. The chain combines TRBV29-1 with TRBJ1-2, with no clear D. The CDR3 is 13 residues long. The ends were cut back, 3 bases at V and 7 bases at J, with 15 bases in the middle. Germline-derived CDR1 and CDR2 are SQVTM and ANQGSEA. CDR3 coding DNA: TGCAGCGTTGATGAGGGCGCGGTCACTGGCTACACCTTC. This gives the protein CSVDEGAVTGYTF.

The chain joins TRBV5-4 to TRBJ2-5; D is ambiguous. Trimming took 0 bases from V and 2 from J, leaving 8 bases between them. CDR3 length: 14 residues. The germline V gene encodes CDR1 SGHNT and CDR2 YYREEE (reference sequence). This chain's CDR3 is CASSLEWKQETQYF. As DNA, the CDR3 is TGTGCCAGCAGCTTGGAGTGGAAGCAAGAGACCCAGTACTTC.

Only a few counts were recorded for this clone. The chain combines TRBV30 with TRBJ1-5; TRBD1 is a possible D gene (5 bases). V dropped 1 base and J dropped 2 bases, with 15 bases sitting between them. The CDR3 has 16 amino acids. The germline V gene encodes CDR1 GTSNPN and CDR2 SVGIG (reference sequence). CDR3 sequence reads: CAWSDKGRRGNQPQHF. The CDR3 DNA reads TGTGCCTGGAGTGATAAGGGACGTCGGGGCAATCAGCCCCAGCATTTT.

This clone occurred many times. V and J are TRBV4-1 and TRBJ1-1; 9 nucleotides agree with TRBD1. This CDR3 contains 15 residues. CDR1 and CDR2 from the germline V gene are MGHRA and YSYEKL. The J segment lost 5 bases and the V segment lost 4 bases, leaving 8 bases of the junction unmatched. CDR3 loop: CASSLRDRETTEAFF. The DNA of the CDR3 is TGCGCCAGCAGCCTCAGGGACAGGGAAACGACTGAAGCTTTCTTT.

In its sample, this clone was seen a few times. The chain links TRBV10-2 to TRBJ2-7; 7 positions agree with TRBD1. From germline, CDR1 is WSHSY and CDR2 SAAADI. The CDR3 runs to 15 residues. V lost 0 bases to trimming and J lost 5 bases; unmatched junction nucleotides: 7. The CDR3 nucleotides read TGCGCCAGCAGTGAGTCGAAGAGTAGGGGGCACGAGCAGTACTTC. Its translation: CASSESKSRGHEQYF.

The chain combines TRBV9 with TRBJ1-1, with 7 bases identical to TRBD1. Germline values: CDR1 SGDLS, CDR2 YYNGEE. V trimming: 4 bases; J trimming: 0 bases; junction bases outside the gene matches: 6. This CDR3 spans 15 amino acids. The CDR3 bases are TGTGCCAGCAGCCCCCGGGGACAGATGAACACTGAAGCTTTCTTT. This codes for CASSPRGQMNTEAFF.

The chain couples TRBV6-6 to TRBJ1-5, with D maybe TRBD1 (5 bases). CDR3 length: 14 amino acids. The germline CDR1 and CDR2 sequences are MNHNY and SVGAGI (reference sequence). V dropped 2 bases and J dropped 6 bases, with 11 bases sitting between them. This chain's CDR3 is CASSYAVGGQPQHF. The DNA for the CDR3 is TGTGCCAGCAGTTACGCTGTTGGGGGTCAGCCCCAGCATTTT.

This clone was observed a few times. The chain has TRBV6-6 and TRBJ1-5; TRBD1 matches at 7 bases. The CDR3 is 15 residues long. The V segment lost 0 bases and the J segment 4 bases; nucleotides outside the gene matches: 3. In germline, CDR1 is MNHNY, CDR2 SVGAGI (reference sequence). CDR3 in amino acids: CASSYSGQLNQPQHF. DNA of the CDR3: TGTGCCAGCAGTTACTCGGGACAGTTGAATCAGCCCCAGCATTTT.